The entry below describes one TCR beta chain. V was clipped by 4 bases and J by 2 bases, with 11 bases between them. CDR1 is SGDLS, CDR2 YYNGEE, per germline. There are 14 residues in the CDR3. A multiplex PCR was run with 60 Vbeta primers and 13 Jbeta primers. Profiling relied on immunoSEQ multiplex PCR, and the TCRdb table lists in-frame clones only, not all of them. The repertoire consists of roughly 99,000 clones, with roughly 72% occurring once and the leading ten covering around 7.4%. The data were obtained in a study of cytomegalovirus exposure and HLA in healthy donors. The origin of this receptor is a man under 40 in good health and CMV-seronegative. The V and J genes are TRBV9 and TRBJ2-3; the D gene is possibly TRBD2 (5 bases). Specimen: PBMCs. The DNA of the CDR3 is TGTGCCAGCAGCTTGAGCGGTTTCACAGATACGCAGTATTTT. This translates into CASSLSGFTDTQYF.